This TCR beta chain is drawn from a study of T cells in tumors after PD-1 blockade. For the study at large: Prior checkpoint blockade, systemic immunosuppressant use, or anti-cancer therapy within 4 weeks excluded patients. During anti-PD-1 treatment, some patients continued daily vismodegib 150 mg. Treatment was either pembrolizumab 200 mg every 3 weeks or cemiplimab 350 mg every 2 weeks. Findings of the study overall: Peripheral recruitment is suggested, as some novel exhausted tumor clones were in pre-treatment blood.

About this clone: Its antigen is currently unknown.

Generated by immunoSEQ multiplex PCR, the TCRdb table keeps only in-frame clones and is missing some. Here the sample spans about 59,000 clones, roughly 77% being singletons. The CDR3 totals 14 residues. Trimming cost V 5 bases and J 1 base, with 12 bases left between them. Per the germline V gene, CDR1 is SGHDT and CDR2 is YYEEEE. The V gene is TRBV5-6, the J gene TRBJ1-2, with D possibly matching TRBD1 (5 bases). The sequenced sample was PBMCs, obtained before anti-PD-1 treatment. The sequence was obtained from a human donor with basal cell carcinoma. The CDR3 DNA reads as TGTGCCAGCAGTGGGGCGGGCAGTAACTATGGCTACACCTTC. This translates into CASSGAGSNYGYTF.